The 9 T cell receptor beta chains in this list originate from one sample, sequenced in a study of shared clonotypes between healthy human individuals. The table came from immunoSEQ multiplex PCR; TCRdb's copy has only in-frame clones and leaves some out. Altogether some 2 million clones are present, 85% to 95% being singletons, with the ten largest covering roughly 0.13%. The sequenced material came from naive CD4+ T cells sorted from blood. Subset described: CD45RA+ positively selected. Source of these receptors: a man between 18 and 35 years old in good health.

The V gene is TRBV7-2, the J gene TRBJ2-2, with a tentative D call TRBD1 (6 bases). The V gene lost 1 base and the J gene lost 6 bases, with 15 bases spanning the gap. This CDR3 contains 16 residues. Germline V lookup: CDR1 SGHTA, CDR2 FQGNSA. DNA of the CDR3: TGTGCCAGCAGCTTAGGCACAGGGAAGCCCTCCGGGGAGCTGTTTTTT. Translated: CASSLGTGKPSGELFF.

This sequence joins TRBV28 and TRBJ1-5; no definite D call. The V end lost 6 bases, the J end lost 11 bases, and 20 bases lay between the germline ends. The CDR3 is made up of 14 amino acids. Looked up from germline, CDR1 is MDHEN and CDR2 is SYDVKM. As DNA, the CDR3 is TGTGCCAGCAGCCTCCCAAGATTGCCTGGGGCCCAGCATTTT. It translates to CASSLPRLPGAQHF.

Of note for this clone: Sequence at one end of the junction differs from germline and may be a read error. The J gene is TRBJ1-6, the V gene TRBV2, with D possibly TRBD1 on 6 matching bases. The CDR3 is 14 amino acids. In germline, CDR1 is SNHLY, CDR2 FYNNEI. The CDR3 DNA reads TGTGCCAGCAGTAAAGCTAGGGGGGGTTCACCCCTCCACTTT. As protein: CASSKARGGSPLHF.

In its sample, this clone was seen once. The chain has TRBV4-1 and TRBJ2-2, with D uncertain. The CDR3 covers 15 residues. Trimming shortened V by 2 bases and J by 0 bases, and 7 bases separated the two germline ends. Germline assignment: CDR1 MGHRA and CDR2 YSYEKL. In DNA form, the CDR3 reads TGCGCCAGCAGCCAATTCAACTCGAACACCGGGGAGCTGTTTTTT. Residues: CASSQFNSNTGELFF.

The V call is TRBV27, the J call TRBJ2-5, with D possibly matching TRBD2 (6 bases). The CDR3 has 15 amino acids. The germline V and J ends were trimmed by 4 bases and 3 bases, with 15 bases remaining between them. Germline V gives CDR1 MNHEY, CDR2 SMNVEV (reference sequence). CDR3 sequence reads: CASSSGQRAKETQYF. In DNA form, the CDR3 reads TGTGCCAGCAGTTCGGGGCAGCGGGCTAAAGAGACCCAGTACTTC.

The chain is built from TRBV28 and TRBJ1-1; TRBD1 aligns across 10 bases. Germline V gene lookup returns CDR1 MDHEN and CDR2 SYDVKM. The V gene end was trimmed by 5 bases and the J gene end by 11 bases; junction bases not matched to a gene: 17. CDR3 length: 16 amino acids. This chain's CDR3 is CASSQFLYSGQGRAFF. DNA for the CDR3: TGTGCCAGCAGTCAGTTTTTGTATTCGGGACAGGGGCGTGCTTTCTTT.

As regards this clone: The same CDR3 also results from other DNA sequences found in this sample. The CDR3 sequence is CAWSVRRTSGSPDTQYF. The CDR3 DNA follows: TGTGCCTGGAGTGTACGGAGGACTAGCGGGAGCCCAGATACGCAGTATTTT. The V and J genes are TRBV30 and TRBJ2-3, with 13 bases aligning to TRBD2. The germline gives CDR1 GTSNPN, CDR2 SVGIG (reference sequence). There are 17 residues in the CDR3. Germline trimming cut 0 bases from V and 4 bases from J; bases unmatched to any gene: 7.

The chain uses TRBV2 and TRBJ2-3; D gene unclear. The CDR3 is 13 amino acids. V gave up 3 bases and J gave up 2 bases, with 6 bases separating them. The V gene's germline CDR1 is SNHLY and CDR2 FYNNEI. DNA of the CDR3: TGTGCCAGCAGTGAGGACCTCACAGATACGCAGTATTTT. Translation: CASSEDLTDTQYF.

The chain combines TRBV7-2 with TRBJ2-5; no firm D call. The CDR3 covers 15 residues. Germline CDR1 and CDR2: SGHTA and FQGNSA. V lost 5 bases and J lost 5, with 18 bases in between. This chain's CDR3 is CASSPRNPSLETQYF. The CDR3 bases are TGTGCCAGCAGCCCGAGGAACCCCTCCCTGGAGACCCAGTACTTC. The full variable domain, completed using reference TRBV7-2 and TRBJ2-5, is GAGVSQSPSNKVTEKGKDVELRCDPISGHTALYWYRQSLGQGLEFLIYFQGNSAPDKSGLPSDRFSAERTGGSVSTLTIQRTQQEDSAVYLCASSPRNPSLETQYFGPGTRLLVL.